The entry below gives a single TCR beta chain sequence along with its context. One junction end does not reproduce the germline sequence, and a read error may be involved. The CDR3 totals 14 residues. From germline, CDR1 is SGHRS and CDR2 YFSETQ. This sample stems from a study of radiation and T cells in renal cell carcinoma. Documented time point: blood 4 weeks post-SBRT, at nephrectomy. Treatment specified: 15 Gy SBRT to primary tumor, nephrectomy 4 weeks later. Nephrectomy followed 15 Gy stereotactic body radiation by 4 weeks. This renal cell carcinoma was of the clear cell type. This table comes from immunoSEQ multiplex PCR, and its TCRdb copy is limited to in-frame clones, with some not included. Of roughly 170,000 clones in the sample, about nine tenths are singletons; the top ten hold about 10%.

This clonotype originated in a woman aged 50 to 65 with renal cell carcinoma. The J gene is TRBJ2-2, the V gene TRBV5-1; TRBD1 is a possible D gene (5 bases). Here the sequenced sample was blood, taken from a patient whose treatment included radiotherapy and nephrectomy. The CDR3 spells CASSSGHATRELFF. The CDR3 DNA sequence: TGCGCCAGCAGCTCCGGACACGCCACCAGGGAGCTGTTTTTT.